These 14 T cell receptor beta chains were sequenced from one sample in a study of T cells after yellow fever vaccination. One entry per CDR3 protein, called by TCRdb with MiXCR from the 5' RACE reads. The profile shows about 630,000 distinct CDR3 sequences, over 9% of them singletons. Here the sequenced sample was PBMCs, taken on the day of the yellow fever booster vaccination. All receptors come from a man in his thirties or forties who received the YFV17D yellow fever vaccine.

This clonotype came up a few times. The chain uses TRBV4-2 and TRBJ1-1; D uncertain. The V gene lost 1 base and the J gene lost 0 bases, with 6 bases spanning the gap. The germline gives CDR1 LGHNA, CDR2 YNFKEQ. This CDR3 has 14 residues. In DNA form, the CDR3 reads TGTGCCAGCAGCCAAGGAAAAGTGAACACTGAAGCTTTCTTT. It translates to CASSQGKVNTEAFF.

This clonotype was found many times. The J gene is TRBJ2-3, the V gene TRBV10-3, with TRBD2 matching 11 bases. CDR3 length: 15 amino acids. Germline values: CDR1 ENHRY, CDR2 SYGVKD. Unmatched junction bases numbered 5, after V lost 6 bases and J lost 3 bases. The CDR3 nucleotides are TGTGCCATCAGAGAGGGACTAGCGGATACAGATACGCAGTATTTT. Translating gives CAIREGLADTDTQYF.

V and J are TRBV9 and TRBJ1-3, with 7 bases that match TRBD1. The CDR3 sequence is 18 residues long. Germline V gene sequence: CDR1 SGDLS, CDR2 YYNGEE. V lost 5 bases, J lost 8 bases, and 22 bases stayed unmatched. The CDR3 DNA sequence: TGTGCCAGCAGGGCAGGGGGTGCGATAGGACTAGCCGCGGACACCATATATTTT. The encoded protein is CASRAGGAIGLAADTIYF.

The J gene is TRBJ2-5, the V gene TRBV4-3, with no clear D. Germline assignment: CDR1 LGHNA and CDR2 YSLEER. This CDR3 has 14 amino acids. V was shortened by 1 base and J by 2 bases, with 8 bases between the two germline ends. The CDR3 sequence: CASSQGVEQETQYF. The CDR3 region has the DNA TGCGCCAGCAGCCAAGGGGTGGAGCAAGAGACCCAGTACTTC.

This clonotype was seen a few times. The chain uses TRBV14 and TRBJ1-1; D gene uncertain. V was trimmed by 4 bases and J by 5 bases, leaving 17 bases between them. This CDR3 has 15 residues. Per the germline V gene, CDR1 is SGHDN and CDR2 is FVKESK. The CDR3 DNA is TGTGCCAGCAGCCGGCCCCAGGCTGCCGTAACTGAAGCTTTCTTT. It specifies CASSRPQAAVTEAFF.

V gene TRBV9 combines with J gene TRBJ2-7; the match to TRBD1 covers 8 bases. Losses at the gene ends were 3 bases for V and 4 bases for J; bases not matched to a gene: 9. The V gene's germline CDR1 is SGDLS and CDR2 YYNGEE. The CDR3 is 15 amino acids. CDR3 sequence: CASSATGTGLYEQYF. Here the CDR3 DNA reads TGTGCCAGCAGCGCCACCGGGACAGGACTTTACGAGCAGTACTTC.

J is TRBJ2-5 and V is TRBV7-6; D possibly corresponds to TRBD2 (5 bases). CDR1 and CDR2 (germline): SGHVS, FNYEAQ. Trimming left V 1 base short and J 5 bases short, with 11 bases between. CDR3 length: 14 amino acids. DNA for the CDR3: TGTGCCAGCAGCTTAGATTTCGAGGGCGAGACCCAGTACTTC. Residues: CASSLDFEGETQYF.

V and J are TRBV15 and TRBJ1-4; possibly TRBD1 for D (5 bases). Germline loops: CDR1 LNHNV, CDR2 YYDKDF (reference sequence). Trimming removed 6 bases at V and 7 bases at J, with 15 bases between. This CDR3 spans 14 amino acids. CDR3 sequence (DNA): TGTGCCACCAGAGGGGCCAGGAGGCTTGAAAAACTGTTTTTT. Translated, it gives CATRGARRLEKLFF.

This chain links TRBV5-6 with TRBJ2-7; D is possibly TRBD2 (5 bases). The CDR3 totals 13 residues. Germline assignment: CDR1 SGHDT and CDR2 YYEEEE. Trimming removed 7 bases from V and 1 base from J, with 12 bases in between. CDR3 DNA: TGTGCCAGCGCTCTGGCGGGTTCCTACGAGCAGTACTTC. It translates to CASALAGSYEQYF. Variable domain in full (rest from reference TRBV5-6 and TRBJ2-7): DAGVTQSPTHLIKTRGQQVTLRCSPKSGHDTVSWYQQALGQGPQFIFQYYEEEERQRGNFPDRFSGHQFPNYSSELNVNALLLGDSALYLCASALAGSYEQYFGPGTRLTVT.

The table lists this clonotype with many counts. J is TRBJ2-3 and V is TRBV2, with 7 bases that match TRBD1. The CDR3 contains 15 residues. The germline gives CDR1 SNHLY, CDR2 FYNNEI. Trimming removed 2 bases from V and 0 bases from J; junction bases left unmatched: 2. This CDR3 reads CASSEQGVSTDTQYF. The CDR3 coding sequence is TGTGCCAGCAGTGAACAGGGGGTTAGCACAGATACGCAGTATTTT.

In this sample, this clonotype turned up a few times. CDR3 nucleotides: TGTGCCAGCAGCCCTCACGAGGGGTCTACGAGTTCACCCCTCCACTTT. This translates into CASSPHEGSTSSPLHF. V usage is TRBV9 and J usage is TRBJ1-6, with D possibly TRBD1 on 5 matching bases. CDR1 and CDR2 from the germline V gene are SGDLS and YYNGEE. V lost 4 bases, J lost 9 bases, and 20 bases lay in between. This CDR3 has 16 residues.

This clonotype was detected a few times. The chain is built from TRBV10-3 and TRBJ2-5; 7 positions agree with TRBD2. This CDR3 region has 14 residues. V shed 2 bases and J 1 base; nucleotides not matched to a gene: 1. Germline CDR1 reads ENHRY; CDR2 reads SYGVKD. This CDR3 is CAISEGGGQETQYF. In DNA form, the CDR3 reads TGTGCCATCAGTGAGGGCGGGGGCCAAGAGACCCAGTACTTC.

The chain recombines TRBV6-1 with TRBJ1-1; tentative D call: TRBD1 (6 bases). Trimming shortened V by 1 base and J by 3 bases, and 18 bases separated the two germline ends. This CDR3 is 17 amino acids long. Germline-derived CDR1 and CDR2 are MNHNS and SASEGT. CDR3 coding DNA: TGTGCCAGCAGTGAAGATTTAAAACAGGGTATAGACACTGAAGCTTTCTTT. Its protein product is CASSEDLKQGIDTEAFF.

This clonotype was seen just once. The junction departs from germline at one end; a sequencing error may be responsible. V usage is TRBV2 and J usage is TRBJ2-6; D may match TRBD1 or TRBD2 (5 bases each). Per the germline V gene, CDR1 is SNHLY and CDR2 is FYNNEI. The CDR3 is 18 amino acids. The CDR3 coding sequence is TGTGCCTGCAGCTTCGCGCCGGGACGGAGCTCTGGGGCCAACGTCCTGACTTTC. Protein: CACSFAPGRSSGANVLTF.